The 2 T cell receptor beta chains given below trace back to one sample, sequenced in a study of cytomegalovirus exposure and HLA in healthy donors. The PCR contained 60 Vbeta and 13 Jbeta primers. Profiled with immunoSEQ multiplex PCR; TCRdb holds only in-frame clones, not every one. The sample holds 40,000 or so clones, more than 90% seen once. The sequencing sample was made of PBMCs. These receptor sequences come from a woman aged 18-30 years in good health and CMV-seronegative.

The chain is built from TRBV19 and TRBJ2-5; 7 nucleotides match TRBD2. From germline, CDR1 is LNHDA and CDR2 SQIVND (reference sequence). The CDR3 is 14 amino acids. J lost 5 bases, V lost 3 bases, and 6 bases had no gene match. The CDR3 reads CASSIRGSGETQYF. CDR3 DNA: TGTGCCAGTAGTATCCGGGGTAGCGGGGAGACCCAGTACTTC.

The rearrangement joins TRBV4-1 to TRBJ2-5; 14 bases agree with TRBD2. CDR1 and CDR2 (germline): MGHRA, YSYEKL. Germline trimming cut 3 bases from V and 4 bases from J; bases unmatched to any gene: 4. The CDR3 sequence is 16 residues long. As DNA, the CDR3 is TGCGCCAGCAGCCAGGGACTAGCGGGAGTTGGAGAGACCCAGTACTTC. Amino acids: CASSQGLAGVGETQYF.